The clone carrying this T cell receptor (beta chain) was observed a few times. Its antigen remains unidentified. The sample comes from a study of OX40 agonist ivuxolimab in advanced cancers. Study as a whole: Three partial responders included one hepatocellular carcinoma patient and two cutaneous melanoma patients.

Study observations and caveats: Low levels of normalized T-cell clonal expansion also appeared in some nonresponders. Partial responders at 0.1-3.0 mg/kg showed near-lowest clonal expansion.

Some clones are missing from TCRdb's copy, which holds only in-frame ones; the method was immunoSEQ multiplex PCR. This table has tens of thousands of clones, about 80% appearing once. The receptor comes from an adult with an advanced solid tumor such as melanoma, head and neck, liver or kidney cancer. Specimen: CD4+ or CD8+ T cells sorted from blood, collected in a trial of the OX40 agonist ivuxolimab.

CDR3 nucleotides: TGCGCCAGCAGTTCCGGGACAGTCCCTAGGAGGGCCAAAAACATTCAGTACTTC. Its protein is CASSSGTVPRRAKNIQYF. The rearrangement joins TRBV5-1 to TRBJ2-4, with 7 bases identical to TRBD1. This CDR3 has 18 residues. J gave up 1 base and V 5 bases, and 15 bases lay outside the gene matches. Germline V lookup: CDR1 SGHRS, CDR2 YFSETQ.